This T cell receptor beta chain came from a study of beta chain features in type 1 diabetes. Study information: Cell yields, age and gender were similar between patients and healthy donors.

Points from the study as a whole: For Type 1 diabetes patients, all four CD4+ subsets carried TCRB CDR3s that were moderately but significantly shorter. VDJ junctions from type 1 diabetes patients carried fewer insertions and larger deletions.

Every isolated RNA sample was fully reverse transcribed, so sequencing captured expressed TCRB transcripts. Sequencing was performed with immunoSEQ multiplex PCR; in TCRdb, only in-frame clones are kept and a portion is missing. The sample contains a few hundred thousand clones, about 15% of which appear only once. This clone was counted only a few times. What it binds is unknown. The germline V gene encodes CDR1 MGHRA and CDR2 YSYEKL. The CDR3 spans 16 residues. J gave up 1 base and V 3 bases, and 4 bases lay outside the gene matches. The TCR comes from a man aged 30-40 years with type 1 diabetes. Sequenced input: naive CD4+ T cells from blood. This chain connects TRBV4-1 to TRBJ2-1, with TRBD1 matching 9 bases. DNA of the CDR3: TGCGCCAGCAGCCAGGAGACAGGGGGGTCCTACAATGAGCAGTTCTTC. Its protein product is CASSQETGGSYNEQFF.